This T cell receptor (beta chain) was captured in a study of CD8 T cells in ankylosing spondylitis. In making TCR beta libraries, quantitative 5'-RACE with molecular barcodes was used. MiXCR, run by TCRdb on the 5' RACE reads, gives a single entry per CDR3 protein. The top ten hold 7.8% of the sample, which has a few hundred thousand distinct CDR3 sequences, 20% seen once. The sequenced sample was blood, either unsorted or a sorted T cell fraction (not recorded which). The source is a male donor with ankylosing spondylitis or in good health (not recorded which).

The CDR3 protein is CATGGTGNSVEQFF. CDR3 DNA: TGTGCCACCGGAGGGACAGGGAATTCGGTTGAGCAGTTCTTC. The gene calls are TRBV24-1 and TRBJ2-1; 9 bases align to TRBD1. Trimming removed 9 bases from V and 9 bases from J; junction bases left unmatched: 11. The CDR3 has 14 amino acids. Germline loops: CDR1 KGHDR, CDR2 SFDVKD.